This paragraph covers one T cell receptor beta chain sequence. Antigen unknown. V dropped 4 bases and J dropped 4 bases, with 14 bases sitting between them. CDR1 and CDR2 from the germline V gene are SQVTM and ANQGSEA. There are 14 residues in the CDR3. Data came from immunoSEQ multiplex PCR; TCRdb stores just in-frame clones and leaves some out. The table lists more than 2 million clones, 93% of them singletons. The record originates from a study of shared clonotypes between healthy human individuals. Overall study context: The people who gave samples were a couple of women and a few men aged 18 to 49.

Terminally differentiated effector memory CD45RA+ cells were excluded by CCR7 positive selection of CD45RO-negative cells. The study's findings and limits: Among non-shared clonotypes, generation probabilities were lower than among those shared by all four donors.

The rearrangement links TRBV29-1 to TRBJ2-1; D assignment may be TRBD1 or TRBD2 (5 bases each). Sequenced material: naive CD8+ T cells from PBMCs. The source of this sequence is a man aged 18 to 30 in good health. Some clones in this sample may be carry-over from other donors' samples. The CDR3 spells CSVAHGTIYNEQFF. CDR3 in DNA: TGCAGCGTTGCCCACGGGACCATATACAATGAGCAGTTCTTC.